Listed here are 32 T cell receptor beta chains from one sample, sequenced in a study of beta chain features in type 1 diabetes. Expressed TCRB transcripts were sequenced after all isolated RNA was converted to cDNA. TCRdb's copy holds only in-frame clones and misses some; the assay was immunoSEQ multiplex PCR. The data show around 500,000 clones, approximately 10% seen once. The specimen was naive CD4+ T cells from blood. These receptors all come from a woman aged 18-29 years in good health.

This rearrangement joins TRBV7-9 to TRBJ2-2, with 9 bases matching TRBD1. Trimming took 10 bases from V and 5 from J; bases not matched to a gene: 8. Germline assignment: CDR1 SEHNR and CDR2 FQNEAQ (reference sequence). CDR3 length: 14 residues. CDR3 DNA sequence: TGTGCCACCGACCGGGACAGGGTAACCGGGGAGCTGTTTTTT. The encoded protein is CATDRDRVTGELFF.

The chain couples TRBV5-5 to TRBJ2-1; 7 bases align to TRBD2. CDR3 length equals 12 residues. Germline values: CDR1 SGHKS, CDR2 YYEKEE (reference sequence). Trimming at V came to 0 bases and at J to 12 bases, leaving 3 bases not matched to a gene. The DNA for the CDR3 is TGTGCCAGCAGCTTGGCGACTAGCCCGCAGTTCTTC. It is translated as CASSLATSPQFF. Full variable domain (outside the CDR3, taken from reference TRBV5-5 and TRBJ2-1): DAGVTQSPTHLIKTRGQQVTLRCSPISGHKSVSWYQQVLGQGPQFIFQYYEKEERGRGNFPDRFSARQFPNYSSELNVNALLLGDSALYLCASSLATSPQFFGPGTRLTVL.

This clone has more than one count but fewer than ten. This rearrangement joins TRBV7-9 to TRBJ1-1; 9 nucleotides line up with TRBD1. Per the germline V gene, CDR1 is SEHNR and CDR2 is FQNEAQ (reference sequence). After removal of 3 bases from V and 9 bases from J, the junction contained 2 bases not matched to a gene. This CDR3 region has 12 residues. The CDR3 here is CASSLGQGKAFF. CDR3 nucleotides: TGTGCCAGCAGCTTGGGACAGGGTAAAGCTTTCTTT. Drawing the rest from reference TRBV7-9 and TRBJ1-1, the complete variable domain is DTGVSQNPRHKITKRGQNVTFRCDPISEHNRLYWYRQTLGQGPEFLTYFQNEAQLEKSRLLSDRFSAERPKGSFSTLEIQRTEQGDSAMYLCASSLGQGKAFFGQGTRLTVV.

This clone turned up a few times. The rearrangement joins TRBV2 to TRBJ2-1, with D maybe TRBD2 (5 bases). The CDR3 runs to 13 residues. The germline V gene encodes CDR1 SNHLY and CDR2 FYNNEI. V was trimmed by 7 bases and J by 5 bases, leaving 12 bases between them. In DNA form, the CDR3 reads TGTGCCAGCAATCGGGGAGTCAACAATGAGCAGTTCTTC. Protein product: CASNRGVNNEQFF.

This clone occurred many times. V usage is TRBV13 and J usage is TRBJ1-1; D remains ambiguous. The V end was cut by 3 bases, the J end by 7 bases, with 12 bases between. CDR1 is PRHDT, CDR2 FYEKMQ, per germline (reference sequence). This CDR3 has 13 amino acids. CDR3 nucleotides: TGTGCCAGCAGCTTCCAAGACCGCCTTGAAGCTTTCTTT. Protein sequence: CASSFQDRLEAFF.

V gene TRBV5-1 combines with J gene TRBJ2-5, with 9 bases matching TRBD2. The trim removed 3 bases at V and 2 bases at J, leaving 5 bases unmatched. This CDR3 is built from 15 residues. Germline CDR1 is SGHRS and CDR2 is YFSETQ. In DNA, the CDR3 is TGCGCCAGCAGCTCTGCTAGCGGGAAACAAGAGACCCAGTACTTC. Amino acid sequence: CASSSASGKQETQYF.

In this sample, this clone turned up a few times. V usage is TRBV7-9 and J usage is TRBJ2-3; no clear D gene. The CDR3 covers 15 residues. Germline-derived CDR1 and CDR2 are SEHNR and FQNEAQ (reference sequence). Trimming shortened V by 6 bases and J by 2 bases, and 15 bases separated the two germline ends. The CDR3 sequence: CASRPFGPNTDTQYF. As DNA, the CDR3 is TGTGCCAGCAGGCCGTTTGGACCTAACACAGATACGCAGTATTTT.

The gene calls are TRBV27 and TRBJ1-2; TRBD1 matches 7 bases. J gave up 2 bases and V 8 bases, and 5 bases lay outside the gene matches. Germline CDR1 reads MNHEY; CDR2 reads SMNVEV (reference sequence). The CDR3 is 13 residues long. CDR3 sequence (DNA): TGTGCCAGCCGACAGGGACTCAACTATGGCTACACCTTC. It yields the protein CASRQGLNYGYTF.

Remarks on this clone: Other nucleotide sequences from this sample produce the same CDR3. The chain combines TRBV18 with TRBJ2-3; D assignment may be TRBD1 or TRBD2 (5 bases each). This CDR3 is 12 amino acids long. Germline V CDR1 and CDR2: KGHSH, LQKENI. Trimming removed 2 bases at V and 6 bases at J, with 6 bases between. For the CDR3, the DNA is TGTGCCAGCTCACCAGGGGGTGATACGCAGTATTTT. Amino acids: CASSPGGDTQYF.

There are a few counts of this clone. Relative to the germline gene, one junction end is altered; a read error may explain this. The chain couples TRBV19 to TRBJ2-3, with a possible D match to TRBD1 (6 bases). The CDR3 has 10 residues. Germline assignment: CDR1 LNHDA and CDR2 SQIVND (reference sequence). CDR3 DNA sequence: TGTGCCAGTGGCCTTTACAGGGTTTTGTTT. Protein: CASGLYRVLF.

This clone was seen only a few times. The chain employs TRBV4-3 and TRBJ1-6; 7 bases match TRBD1. V lost 7 bases to trimming and J lost 7 bases; unmatched junction nucleotides: 7. The V gene's germline CDR1 is LGHNA and CDR2 YSLEER. This CDR3 is 14 amino acids long. The CDR3 spells CASKSTGPNSPLHF. The CDR3 DNA is TGCGCCAGCAAGTCGACAGGGCCCAATTCACCCCTCCACTTT.

This clone was seen a handful of times. The V and J genes are TRBV15 and TRBJ2-3, with no clear D. Per germline, CDR1 LNHNV and CDR2 YYDKDF (reference sequence). The CDR3 length is 16 residues. V shed 0 bases and J shed 0 bases, with 10 bases lying between them. CDR3 region: CATSRDWSVSTDTQYF. CDR3 coding DNA: TGTGCCACCAGCAGAGATTGGTCAGTCAGCACAGATACGCAGTATTTT. The full variable domain, its missing parts supplied by reference TRBV15 and TRBJ2-3, is DAMVIQNPRYQVTQFGKPVTLSCSQTLNHNVMYWYQQKSSQAPKLLFHYYDKDFNNEADTPDNFQSRRPNTSFCFLDIRSPGLGDTAMYLCATSRDWSVSTDTQYFGPGTRLTVL.

V usage is TRBV7-2 and J usage is TRBJ2-7; tentatively, D is TRBD2 (5 bases). Germline lookup yields CDR1 SGHTA and CDR2 FQGNSA. Trimming stripped 4 bases from V and 3 bases from J, with 10 bases between. The CDR3 runs 13 residues. The CDR3 region is CASSSHRGYEQYF. CDR3 in DNA: TGTGCCAGCAGCTCTCACCGGGGCTACGAGCAGTACTTC.

The rearrangement joins TRBV21-1 to TRBJ2-2. TRBV21-1 corresponds to a pseudogene. CDR3 length: 11 residues. CDR3 DNA: TGTGCCAGCAGGGTCACCGGGGAGCTGTTTTTT. Its protein is CASRVTGELFF.

This clone was seen only a few times. The same CDR3 also results from other DNA sequences found in this sample. The chain combines TRBV29-1 with TRBJ1-3; D gene ambiguous. CDR3 length: 11 residues. Trimming removed 3 bases from V and 4 bases from J, with 4 bases in between. Per the germline V gene, CDR1 is SQVTM and CDR2 is ANQGSEA. For the CDR3, the DNA is TGCAGCGTTGAGGTGGGAAACACCATATATTTT. Encoded protein: CSVEVGNTIYF.

This clone was seen only a few times. This chain links TRBV6-5 with TRBJ2-3; 10 positions match TRBD2. Germline loops: CDR1 MNHEY, CDR2 SVGAGI. The CDR3 is made up of 14 amino acids. J lost 3 bases, V lost 6 bases, and 3 bases had no gene match. The CDR3 protein is CASRAGGRTDTQYF. Here the CDR3 DNA reads TGTGCCAGCAGAGCGGGGGGGCGTACAGATACGCAGTATTTT.

There are a few counts of this clone. The chain combines TRBV25-1 with TRBJ2-1; TRBD2 matches at 9 bases. J lost 0 bases, V lost 6 bases, and 3 bases had no gene match. CDR1 is MGHDK and CDR2 is SYGVNS in the germline V gene. This CDR3 contains 15 residues. CDR3 protein: CASRDSGSSYNEQFF. CDR3 DNA: TGTGCCAGCAGGGATAGCGGGAGCTCCTACAATGAGCAGTTCTTC. Supplemented by reference TRBV25-1 and TRBJ2-1, the full variable domain reads EADIYQTPRYLVIGTGKKITLECSQTMGHDKMYWYQQDPGMELHLIHYSYGVNSTEKGDLSSESTVSRIRTEHFPLTLESARPSHTSQYLCASRDSGSSYNEQFFGPGTRLTVL.

Of note for this clone: The sample carries other DNA sequences with the same CDR3. This rearrangement joins TRBV7-2 to TRBJ2-3; no clear D gene. CDR1 is SGHTA, CDR2 FQGNSA, per germline. CDR3 length: 13 amino acids. Trimming stripped 1 base from V and 1 base from J, with 3 bases between. CDR3 nucleotide sequence: TGTGCCAGCAGCTTAGGACGCACAGATACGCAGTATTTT. This gives the protein CASSLGRTDTQYF.

CDR3 DNA sequence: TGCAGCGTTGGACAGGGCAAGCGCACTGAAGCTTTCTTT. Translated: CSVGQGKRTEAFF. The chain has TRBV29-1 and TRBJ1-1, with 7 bases aligning to TRBD1. The CDR3 loop spans 13 amino acids. The V and J ends lost 4 bases and 4 bases, in that order; junction bases with no gene match: 6. Germline CDR1 SQVTM, CDR2 ANQGSEA.

J is TRBJ1-4 and V is TRBV7-2; D gene ambiguous. Germline CDR1 is SGHTA and CDR2 is FQGNSA. This CDR3 region has 15 residues. V was pared by 5 bases and J by 0 bases, with 10 bases between. CDR3 residues: CASSAQSATNEKLFF. CDR3 nucleotide sequence: TGTGCCAGCAGCGCACAGAGCGCAACTAATGAAAAACTGTTTTTT.

The V and J genes are TRBV7-2 and TRBJ1-2; D remains unclear. The V and J ends lost 2 bases and 7 bases respectively, with 11 bases between them. Germline CDR1 and CDR2: SGHTA and FQGNSA. The CDR3 runs to 13 residues. CDR3 sequence reads: CASSLLRDGGYTF. Here the CDR3 DNA reads TGTGCCAGCAGCTTACTACGCGATGGTGGCTACACCTTC. Full variable domain (missing parts from reference TRBV7-2 and TRBJ1-2): GAGVSQSPSNKVTEKGKDVELRCDPISGHTALYWYRQSLGQGLEFLIYFQGNSAPDKSGLPSDRFSAERTGGSVSTLTIQRTQQEDSAVYLCASSLLRDGGYTFGSGTRLTVV.

The gene calls are TRBV9 and TRBJ1-1; D not certain. CDR3 length: 14 amino acids. V was pared by 0 bases and J by 1 base, with 7 bases between. Germline-derived CDR1 and CDR2 are SGDLS and YYNGEE. The CDR3 loop reads CASSVVPENTEAFF. CDR3 DNA: TGTGCCAGCAGCGTAGTTCCAGAGAACACTGAAGCTTTCTTT.

V and J are TRBV28 and TRBJ2-2; no firm D call. V lost 6 bases to trimming and J lost 0 bases, with 23 bases between them. The V gene's germline CDR1 is MDHEN and CDR2 SYDVKM. The CDR3 loop spans 19 amino acids. The CDR3 sequence: CASRPVAVWNRTNTGELFF. In DNA form, the CDR3 reads TGTGCCAGCAGACCAGTGGCCGTGTGGAACAGAACGAACACCGGGGAGCTGTTTTTT.

The chain uses TRBV6-5 and TRBJ2-7, with TRBD1 as a possible D gene (5 bases). Germline assignment: CDR1 MNHEY and CDR2 SVGAGI. V was shortened by 5 bases and J by 2 bases, with 13 bases between the two germline ends. This CDR3 comprises 14 residues. CDR3 DNA sequence: TGTGCCAGCAGTGAGATAGGGGCGACCTACGAGCAGTACGTC. As protein: CASSEIGATYEQYV.

The CDR3 nucleotides are TGCGCCAGCAGCGCGGGACTAGCGTTGAGCTCCTACAATGAGCAGTTCTTC. It yields the protein CASSAGLALSSYNEQFF. The chain couples TRBV5-1 to TRBJ2-1; 10 bases agree with TRBD2. After removal of 4 bases from V and 0 bases from J, the junction contained 7 bases not matched to a gene. CDR1 SGHRS and CDR2 YFSETQ come from the germline V gene. This CDR3 region has 17 residues. The full variable domain, rest sourced from reference TRBV5-1 and TRBJ2-1, is KAGVTQTPRYLIKTRGQQVTLSCSPISGHRSVSWYQQTPGQGLQFLFEYFSETQRNKGNFPGRFSGRQFSNSRSEMNVSTLELGDSALYLCASSAGLALSSYNEQFFGPGTRLTVL.

This chain links TRBV9 with TRBJ2-1, with unresolved D. Germline V gene sequence: CDR1 SGDLS, CDR2 YYNGEE. This CDR3 is 16 amino acids long. Between the trimmed V and J ends, which lost 4 bases and 0 bases, there was a span of 14 bases. As DNA, the CDR3 is TGTGCCAGCAGCACGACCCAGGCGGACTCCTACAATGAGCAGTTCTTC. As protein: CASSTTQADSYNEQFF. Based on the CDR3 plus reference TRBV9 and TRBJ2-1, the full variable domain is DSGVTQTPKHLITATGQRVTLRCSPRSGDLSVYWYQQSLDQGLQFLIQYYNGEERAKGNILERFSAQQFPDLHSELNLSSLELGDSALYFCASSTTQADSYNEQFFGPGTRLTVL.

The rearrangement uses TRBV11-2 and TRBJ2-5; D may match TRBD1 or TRBD2 (5 bases each). Trimming took off 0 bases at V and 7 bases at J, with 21 bases between the two ends. The CDR3 is 17 residues long. CDR1 and CDR2 (germline): SGHAT, FQNNGV. The CDR3 region has the DNA TGTGCCAGCAGCTTAGATAGCCGGGGCCCGAACGATGGGACCCAGTACTTC. This gives the protein CASSLDSRGPNDGTQYF.

This clone was counted a few times. The chain joins TRBV6-6 to TRBJ2-7; D is uncertain. Deletions cut 6 bases from V and 0 bases from J, with 9 bases between. The CDR3 covers 13 residues. CDR1 is MNHNY, CDR2 SVGAGI, per germline (reference sequence). The CDR3 spells CASRDKASYEQYF. In nucleotides, the CDR3 is TGTGCCAGCAGAGACAAGGCCTCCTACGAGCAGTACTTC.

This clone has only a few counts. The same CDR3 arises from other DNA sequences in this sample as well. The chain is built from TRBV7-2 and TRBJ2-5; the match to TRBD2 covers 10 bases. The CDR3 is 15 amino acids. CDR1 and CDR2 from the germline V gene are SGHTA and FQGNSA. V trimming: 1 base; J trimming: 3 bases; junction bases outside the gene matches: 2. The CDR3, as DNA: TGTGCCAGCAGCTTAGAACTAGCGGGAAAAGAGACCCAGTACTTC. Amino acid sequence: CASSLELAGKETQYF.

The V gene is TRBV5-1, the J gene TRBJ2-2; D gene unclear. The CDR3 is 13 residues long. The germline V gene has CDR1 SGHRS and CDR2 YFSETQ. V was pared by 5 bases and J by 7 bases, with 12 bases between. CDR3 loop: CASSEPVFGELFF. The CDR3 DNA reads as TGCGCCAGCAGTGAACCGGTTTTCGGGGAGCTGTTTTTT.

This clone has just a few counts. The gene calls are TRBV25-1 and TRBJ1-2, with 9 bases that match TRBD1. Trimming cost V 6 bases and J 4 bases; bases outside gene matches: 6. The CDR3 has 14 residues. Germline lookup yields CDR1 MGHDK and CDR2 SYGVNS. CDR3 sequence: CASSPQGARYGYTF. CDR3 nucleotides: TGTGCCAGCAGCCCACAGGGGGCGCGCTATGGCTACACCTTC.

The chain uses TRBV4-1 and TRBJ2-7; 9 nucleotides agree with TRBD1. CDR3 size: 15 residues. The V gene end was trimmed by 1 base and the J gene end by 5 bases; junction bases not matched to a gene: 6. Germline loops: CDR1 MGHRA, CDR2 YSYEKL. The chain's CDR3 is CASSQVGGQGDEQYV. The CDR3 DNA reads TGCGCCAGCAGCCAAGTAGGGGGACAGGGTGACGAGCAGTACGTC.